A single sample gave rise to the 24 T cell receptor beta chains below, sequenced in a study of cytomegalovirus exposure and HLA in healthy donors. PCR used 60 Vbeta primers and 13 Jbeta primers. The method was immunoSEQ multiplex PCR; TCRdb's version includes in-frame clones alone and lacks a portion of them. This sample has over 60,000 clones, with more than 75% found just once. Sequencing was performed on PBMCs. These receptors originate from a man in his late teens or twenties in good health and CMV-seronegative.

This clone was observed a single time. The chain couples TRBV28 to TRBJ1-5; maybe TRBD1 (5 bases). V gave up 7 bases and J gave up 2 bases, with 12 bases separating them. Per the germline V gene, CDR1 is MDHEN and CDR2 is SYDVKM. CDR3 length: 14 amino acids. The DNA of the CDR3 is TGTGCCAGCACCCCAGGAGGGGGCAATCAGCCCCAGCATTTT. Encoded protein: CASTPGGGNQPQHF.

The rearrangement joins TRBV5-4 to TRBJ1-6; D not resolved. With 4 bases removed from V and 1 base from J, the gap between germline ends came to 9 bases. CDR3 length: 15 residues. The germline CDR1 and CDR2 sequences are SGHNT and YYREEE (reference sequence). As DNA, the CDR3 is TGTGCCAGCAGCCCAGGTGGATCCTATAATTCACCCCTCCACTTT. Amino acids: CASSPGGSYNSPLHF.

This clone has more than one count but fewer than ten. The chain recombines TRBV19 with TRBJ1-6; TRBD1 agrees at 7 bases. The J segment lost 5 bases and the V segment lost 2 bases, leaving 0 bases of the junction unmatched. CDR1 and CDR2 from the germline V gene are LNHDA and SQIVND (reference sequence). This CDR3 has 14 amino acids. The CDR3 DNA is TGTGCCAGTAGTATACAGGGGGATAATTCACCCCTCCACTTT. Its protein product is CASSIQGDNSPLHF.

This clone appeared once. This chain's CDR3 is CASSLGATGEGQPQHF. Here the CDR3 DNA reads TGTGCCAGCAGCTTGGGGGCAACAGGGGAAGGACAGCCCCAGCATTTT. The chain employs TRBV7-6 and TRBJ1-5; 7 nucleotides match TRBD1. This CDR3 is built from 16 residues. V shed 3 bases and J 7 bases; nucleotides not matched to a gene: 12. Germline CDR1 SGHVS, CDR2 FNYEAQ.

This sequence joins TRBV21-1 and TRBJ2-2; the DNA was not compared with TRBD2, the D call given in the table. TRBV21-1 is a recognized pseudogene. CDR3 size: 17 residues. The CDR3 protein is CASSKGGTSRDTGELFF. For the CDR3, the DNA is TGTGCCAGCAGCAAAGGGGGGACTAGCAGGGACACCGGGGAGCTGTTTTTT.

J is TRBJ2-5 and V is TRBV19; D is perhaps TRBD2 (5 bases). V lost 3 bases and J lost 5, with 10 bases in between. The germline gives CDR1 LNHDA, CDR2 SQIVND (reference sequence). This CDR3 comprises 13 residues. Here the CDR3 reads CASSIGRRETQYF. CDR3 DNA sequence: TGTGCCAGTAGTATCGGGCGGAGGGAGACCCAGTACTTC.

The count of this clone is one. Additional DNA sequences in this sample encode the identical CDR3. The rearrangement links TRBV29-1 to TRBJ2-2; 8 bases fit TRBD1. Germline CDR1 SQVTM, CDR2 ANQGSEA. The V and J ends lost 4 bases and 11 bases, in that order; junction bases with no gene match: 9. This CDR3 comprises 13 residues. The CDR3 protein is CSVVSQGAGELFF. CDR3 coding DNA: TGCAGCGTTGTCAGTCAGGGGGCGGGAGAGCTGTTTTTT.

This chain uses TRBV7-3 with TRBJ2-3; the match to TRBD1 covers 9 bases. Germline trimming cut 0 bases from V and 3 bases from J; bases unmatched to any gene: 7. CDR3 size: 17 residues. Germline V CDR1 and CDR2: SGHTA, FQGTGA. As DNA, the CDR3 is TGTGCCAGCAGCTTAACTATGGACAGGGGACGGACAGATACGCAGTATTTT. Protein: CASSLTMDRGRTDTQYF.

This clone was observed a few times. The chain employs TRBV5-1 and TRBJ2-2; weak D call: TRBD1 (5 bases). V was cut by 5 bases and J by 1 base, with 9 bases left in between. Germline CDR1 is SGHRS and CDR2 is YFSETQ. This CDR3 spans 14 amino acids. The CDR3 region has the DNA TGCGCCAGCAGTCGCGGACAGAACACCGGGGAGCTGTTTTTT. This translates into CASSRGQNTGELFF. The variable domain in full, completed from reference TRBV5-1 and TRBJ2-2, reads KAGVTQTPRYLIKTRGQQVTLSCSPISGHRSVSWYQQTPGQGLQFLFEYFSETQRNKGNFPGRFSGRQFSNSRSEMNVSTLELGDSALYLCASSRGQNTGELFFGEGSRLTVL.

CDR3 sequence: CASSPTGGLYEQYF. The CDR3 coding sequence is TGTGCCAGCAGCCCGACAGGGGGCCTGTACGAGCAGTACTTC. V and J are TRBV7-6 and TRBJ2-7; 10 nucleotides align to TRBD1. V lost 5 bases to trimming and J lost 4 bases; unmatched junction nucleotides: 5. CDR1 and CDR2 from the germline V gene are SGHVS and FNYEAQ. This CDR3 comprises 14 residues. Using reference TRBV7-6 and TRBJ2-7 for the parts outside the CDR3, the full variable domain is GAGVSQSPRYKVTKRGQDVALRCDPISGHVSLYWYRQALGQGPEFLTYFNYEAQQDKSGLPNDRFSAERPEGSISTLTIQRTEQRDSAMYRCASSPTGGLYEQYFGPGTRLTVT.

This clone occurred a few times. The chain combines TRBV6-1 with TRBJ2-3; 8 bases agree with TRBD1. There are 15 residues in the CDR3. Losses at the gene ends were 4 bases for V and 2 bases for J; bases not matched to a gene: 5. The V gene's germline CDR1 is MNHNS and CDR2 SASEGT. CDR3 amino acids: CASSGSGGLTDTQYF. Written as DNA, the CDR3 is TGTGCCAGCAGTGGATCAGGGGGCCTCACAGATACGCAGTATTTT.

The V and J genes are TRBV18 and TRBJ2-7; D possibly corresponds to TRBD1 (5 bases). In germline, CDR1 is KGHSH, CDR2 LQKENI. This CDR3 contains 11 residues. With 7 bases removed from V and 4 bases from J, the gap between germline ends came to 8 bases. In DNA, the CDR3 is TGTGCCAGCTTCCCAGGGTACGAGCAGTACGTC. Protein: CASFPGYEQYV.

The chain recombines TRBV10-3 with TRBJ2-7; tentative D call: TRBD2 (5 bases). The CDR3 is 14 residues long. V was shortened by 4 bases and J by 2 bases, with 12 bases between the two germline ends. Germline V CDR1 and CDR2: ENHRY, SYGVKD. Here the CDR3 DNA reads TGTGCCATCAGTGTAACGGGATATACCTACGAGCAGTACTTC. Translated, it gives CAISVTGYTYEQYF.

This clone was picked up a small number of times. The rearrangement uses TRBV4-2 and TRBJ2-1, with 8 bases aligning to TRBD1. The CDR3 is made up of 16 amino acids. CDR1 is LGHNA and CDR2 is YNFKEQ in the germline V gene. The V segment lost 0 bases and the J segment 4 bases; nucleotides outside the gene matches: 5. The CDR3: CASSQEGDRFYNEQFF. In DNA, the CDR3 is TGTGCCAGCAGCCAAGAAGGGGACAGGTTTTACAATGAGCAGTTCTTC.

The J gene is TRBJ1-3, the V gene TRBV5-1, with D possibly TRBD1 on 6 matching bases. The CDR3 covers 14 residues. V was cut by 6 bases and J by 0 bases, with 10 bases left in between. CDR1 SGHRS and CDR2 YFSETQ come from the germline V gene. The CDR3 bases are TGCGCCAGCAAGACAGGCCACTCTGGAAACACCATATATTTT. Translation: CASKTGHSGNTIYF.

CDR3 nucleotide sequence: TGTGCCAGCAGCCGGGGTGACACTGAAGCTTTCTTT. Encoded protein: CASSRGDTEAFF. The chain joins TRBV6-5 to TRBJ1-1; no firm D call. The CDR3 has 12 amino acids. V lost 6 bases to trimming and J lost 3 bases, with 8 bases between them. Germline V gives CDR1 MNHEY, CDR2 SVGAGI.

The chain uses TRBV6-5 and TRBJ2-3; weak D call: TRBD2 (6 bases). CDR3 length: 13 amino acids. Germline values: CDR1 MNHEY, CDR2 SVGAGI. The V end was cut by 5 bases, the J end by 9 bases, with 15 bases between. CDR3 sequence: CASSAGAEGTQYF. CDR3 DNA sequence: TGTGCCAGCAGTGCAGGCGCGGAGGGGACGCAGTATTTT.

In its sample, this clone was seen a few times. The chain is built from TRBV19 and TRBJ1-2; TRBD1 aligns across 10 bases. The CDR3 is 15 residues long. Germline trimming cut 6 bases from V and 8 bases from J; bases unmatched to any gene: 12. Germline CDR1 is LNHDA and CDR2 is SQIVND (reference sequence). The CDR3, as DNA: TGTGCCAGTAGAATGAACCCCGGGACAGGGGTCGGCTACACCTTC. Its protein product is CASRMNPGTGVGYTF.

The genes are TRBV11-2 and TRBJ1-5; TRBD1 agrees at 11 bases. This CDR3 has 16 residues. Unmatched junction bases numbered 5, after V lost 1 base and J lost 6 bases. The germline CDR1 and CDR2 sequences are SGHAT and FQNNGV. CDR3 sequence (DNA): TGTGCCAGCAGCTTAGGGACAGGGGGCGTGGGTCAGCCCCAGCATTTT. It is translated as CASSLGTGGVGQPQHF.

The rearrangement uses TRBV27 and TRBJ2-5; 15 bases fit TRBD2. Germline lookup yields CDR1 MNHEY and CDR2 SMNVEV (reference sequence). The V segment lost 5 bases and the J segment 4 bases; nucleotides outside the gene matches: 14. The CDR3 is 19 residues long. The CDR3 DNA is TGTGCCAGCAGTACGACTCGGACTAGCGGGGGGGCCGGGAGAGAGACCCAGTACTTC. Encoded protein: CASSTTRTSGGAGRETQYF.

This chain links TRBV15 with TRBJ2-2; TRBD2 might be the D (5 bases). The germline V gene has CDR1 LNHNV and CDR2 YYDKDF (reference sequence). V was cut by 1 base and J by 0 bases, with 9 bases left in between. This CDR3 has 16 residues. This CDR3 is CATSRAMGANTGELFF. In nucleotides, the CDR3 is TGTGCCACCAGCAGAGCAATGGGAGCGAACACCGGGGAGCTGTTTTTT.

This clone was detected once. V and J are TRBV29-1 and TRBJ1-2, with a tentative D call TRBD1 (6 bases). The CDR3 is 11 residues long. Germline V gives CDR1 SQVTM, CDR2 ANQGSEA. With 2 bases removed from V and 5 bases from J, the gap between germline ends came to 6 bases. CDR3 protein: CSVEQGYGYTF. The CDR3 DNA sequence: TGCAGCGTTGAACAGGGGTATGGCTACACCTTC. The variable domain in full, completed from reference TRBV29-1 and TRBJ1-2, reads SAVISQKPSRDICQRGTSLTIQCQVDSQVTMMFWYRQQPGQSLTLIATANQGSEATYESGFVIDKFPISRPNLTFSTLTVSNMSPEDSSIYLCSVEQGYGYTFGSGTRLTVV.

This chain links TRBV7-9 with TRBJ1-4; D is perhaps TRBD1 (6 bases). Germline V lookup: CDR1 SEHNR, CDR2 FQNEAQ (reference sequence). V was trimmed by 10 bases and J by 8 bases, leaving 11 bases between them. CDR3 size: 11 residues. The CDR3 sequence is CAMKGEEKLFF. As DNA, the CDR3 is TGTGCCATGAAGGGGGAAGAAAAACTGTTTTTT.

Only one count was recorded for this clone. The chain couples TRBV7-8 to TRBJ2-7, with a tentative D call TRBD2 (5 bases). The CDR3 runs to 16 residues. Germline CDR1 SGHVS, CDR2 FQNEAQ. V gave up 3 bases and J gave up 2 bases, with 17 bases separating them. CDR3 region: CASSFGMLLTTYEQYF. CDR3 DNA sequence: TGTGCCAGCAGCTTTGGAATGCTCCTGACTACCTACGAGCAGTACTTC.